A selection of T cell receptor beta chains follows, all from one sample in a study of cytomegalovirus exposure and HLA in healthy donors. Sequencing used immunoSEQ multiplex PCR; TCRdb keeps in-frame clones, though not all of them. The data contain 150,000 to 200,000 clones, roughly 84% of them singletons. The sample was PBMCs. The receptors shown here come from a man between 50 and 59 years old in good health and CMV-seropositive. CDR3s leave out the opening cysteine and the closing phenylalanine or tryptophan. Fields, in order: D gene, V gene, J gene, CDR3 protein. D genes are given only for firm matches.

TRBD1,TRBV19,TRBJ1-1,ASSPIDRGKTNTEAF
TRBD2,TRBV11-2,TRBJ2-1,ASSFLPRLAGGSEQF
TRBD1,TRBV30,TRBJ1-2,AWSGTGSVYGYT
TRBD2,TRBV18,TRBJ2-3,ASSPLRTSGNTDTQY
TRBD1,TRBV19,TRBJ1-3,ASSTQTGTGNTIY
TRBD1,TRBV19,TRBJ1-4,ASSLAGGEKLF
-,TRBV21-1,TRBJ2-2,ASSRTDRNTGELF
-,TRBV14,TRBJ1-1,ASSQLLIGLGGATEAF
-,TRBV7-9,TRBJ1-4,ASSLARTEEKLF
TRBD2,TRBV29-1,TRBJ2-3,SVDGLAGGPGTDTQY
TRBD1,TRBV6-1,TRBJ1-3,ASRTGQGAGNTIY
-,TRBV5-1,TRBJ2-3,ASSSEGGAVDTQY
-,TRBV7-8,TRBJ2-7,ASSLAPGYEQY
-,TRBV2,TRBJ1-6,ASSPSGTGHSPLH
-,TRBV15,TRBJ2-2,ATRGGGGGTGELF
-,TRBV5-1,TRBJ2-7,ASSLAGVNEQY
TRBD2,TRBV2,TRBJ2-5,ASSENSSGRTETQY
TRBD2,TRBV25-1,TRBJ2-1,ASSILAGVDNEQF
-,TRBV7-8,TRBJ1-1,ASRTGPMNTEAF
TRBD1,TRBV6-6,TRBJ1-1,AGLGTGGTEAF
-,TRBV29-1,TRBJ1-1,SVVEGLNTEAF
TRBD1,TRBV18,TRBJ1-2,ASSRGTGGYGYT
-,TRBV4-2,TRBJ1-1,ASSSFSQGTNTEAF
TRBD1,TRBV6-6,TRBJ1-1,ASTRQGAGTEAF
TRBD2,TRBV6-1,TRBJ2-1,ASSDREGWNEQF
-,TRBV6-1,TRBJ1-1,ASNSGLTEAF
-,TRBV7-9,TRBJ1-6,ASSLGQGFYNSPLH
TRBD1,TRBV6-5,TRBJ2-7,ASRRGQGSSYEQY
TRBD1,TRBV6-5,TRBJ1-5,ASRRQGAINQPQH
-,TRBV5-4,TRBJ2-7,ASSLAGSSYEQY
-,TRBV6-6,TRBJ2-3,ASRNEGGGPDTQY
TRBD1,TRBV4-2,TRBJ1-2,ASSQGPGQGYGYT
TRBD1,TRBV28,TRBJ2-7,ATGQGFYEQY
-,TRBV6-5,TRBJ1-4,ASSIEGLAEKLF
-,TRBV5-6,TRBJ1-2,ASSFKGGYGYT
TRBD2,TRBV11-2,TRBJ2-1,ASSRILSGRYNEQF
-,TRBV18,TRBJ2-2,ASSPGENTGELF
-,TRBV7-3,TRBJ1-3,ASSLDRQNTIY
TRBD2,TRBV14,TRBJ2-2,ASSQAGLAVNTGELF
TRBD1,TRBV5-1,TRBJ2-2,ASSYGQGTGGELF
-,TRBV5-1,TRBJ2-3,ASSLEFGDTQY
-,TRBV18,TRBJ1-6,ASSLRTDNSPLH
TRBD1,TRBV19,TRBJ1-1,ASSPGTVGTEAF
TRBD2,TRBV10-3,TRBJ2-1,AISESPAGGYNEQF
-,TRBV5-4,TRBJ2-1,ASSLRDYNEQF
TRBD1,TRBV11-3,TRBJ1-4,ASSSDRGSEKLF
TRBD1,TRBV28,TRBJ2-1,ASSQLGQGPSGEQF
-,TRBV27,TRBJ2-7,ASRGPTGPEQY
TRBD2,TRBV25-1,TRBJ2-2,ASRRTSGSGTGELF
-,TRBV7-9,TRBJ1-2,ASSFLERNIDGYT
TRBD1,TRBV7-8,TRBJ1-1,ASSSRDRVNTEAF
TRBD1,TRBV19,TRBJ1-3,ASSQGVAGNTIY
-,TRBV14,TRBJ1-3,ASSQEGGLISRGNTIY
-,TRBV7-8,TRBJ2-6,ASSRMSRQAFSGANGLT
-,TRBV6-5,TRBJ1-3,ASSYSGSGNTIY
TRBD2,TRBV4-1,TRBJ2-3,ASSQVAGGDDTQY
-,TRBV6-1,TRBJ2-5,ASSVHTEAAQY
TRBD1,TRBV7-3,TRBJ1-2,ASSPRDRDHGGYT
-,TRBV9,TRBJ1-1,ASSPRGGTEAF